This T cell receptor beta chain came from a study of blood T cell repertoires in COVID-19. Study processing details: Cell counts per sample came from amplifying reference gene primers. Clones were read by immunoSEQ multiplex PCR, and TCRdb kept only the in-frame ones, dropping some. That table is the source of V, J and clone size, and D and trimming were worked out from the DNA. Found here are approximately 260,000 clones, approximately 88% of them singletons; the top ten hold roughly 10%. The germline CDR1 and CDR2 sequences are LNHDA and SQIVND (reference sequence). The CDR3 has 15 residues. Followed longitudinally, the Seattle patients had been enrolled during active infection.

This sequence originates from a woman in her seventies with COVID-19, enrolled during active disease. The specimen sequenced was peripheral blood. The rearrangement joins TRBV19 to TRBJ1-2; D may be TRBD1 (5 bases). CDR3 sequence (DNA): TGTGCAGCCAGTAGAGCAGGGTACGGTAACTATGGCTACACCTTC. Its translation: CAASRAGYGNYGYTF.